This T cell receptor (beta chain) derives from a study of response to subunit inactivated influenza vaccine. Study-wide results and limits: Seasonal influenza vaccination, on each occasion, was suggested by the authors to recruit few new T cells.

TCRdb itself ran the RT-PCR reads through MiXCR, one entry per CDR3 protein. The table shows roughly 630,000 distinct CDR3 sequences, with about 14% occurring only once. This clonotype was counted between two and nine times. No antigen is known for it. V was trimmed by 5 bases and J by 10 bases, leaving 15 bases between them. Germline loops: CDR1 MNHNS, CDR2 SASEGT. The CDR3 is made up of 14 amino acids. Sequenced here: PBMCs from blood, sampled 14 to 15 days before vaccination. The TCR sequence derives from a man in his fifties or sixties who received an inactivated influenza vaccine. This sequence joins TRBV6-1 and TRBJ1-6; TRBD1 is a possible D gene (5 bases). CDR3 protein: CASSPGSNSSPLHF. The CDR3 nucleotides read TGTGCCAGCAGTCCAGGGAGTAACAGCTCACCCCTCCACTTT.